Sequencing of this T cell receptor beta chain was carried out in a study of cytomegalovirus exposure and HLA in healthy donors. V lost 1 base and J 1 base, leaving 7 bases between the germline ends. Germline V gene lookup returns CDR1 MGHRA and CDR2 YSYEKL. This CDR3 has 14 amino acids. PCR was performed using 60 Vbeta and 13 Jbeta primers. Sequenced by immunoSEQ multiplex PCR; TCRdb stores in-frame clones only, minus some. The sample consists of around 100,000 clones, approximately 73% of them appearing once. The study, taken as a whole, reports: As a later analysis showed, a missense DCLRE1C variant was linked to trimming of TCR beta V- and J-genes.

As concerns this clone: Its antigen remains unidentified.

The source material was PBMCs. This sequence was found in a woman between 18 and 29 years old in good health and CMV-seropositive. The J gene is TRBJ1-1, the V gene TRBV4-1; D not resolved. CDR3 residues: CASSQVNTNTEAFF. Written as DNA, the CDR3 is TGCGCCAGCAGCCAAGTAAACACGAACACTGAAGCTTTCTTT.